This TCR beta chain comes out of a study of Ad26.COV2.S vaccination and SARS-CoV-2 variants. Study observations and caveats: Quantification of TCR breadth and depth may have yielded underestimates of total T cell responses. Across vaccine and placebo recipients, the breadth of non-spike TCRs was similar.

Treatment of the sample: some 20 received Ad26.COV2.S at low or high dose, single or two shots; several received placebo; per-sample allocation not given. Following the first vaccine or placebo injection, samples were taken on day 63. Profiled with immunoSEQ multiplex PCR; TCRdb holds only in-frame clones, not every one. The sample carries some 400,000 clones, 89% recorded once. As concerns this clone: Its target is unknown.

V lost 3 bases and J 4 bases, leaving 6 bases between the germline ends. This CDR3 has 12 residues. The sequence came from a person between 18 and 65 years old who received the Ad26.COV2.S COVID-19 vaccine or a placebo. The chain joins TRBV12-3 or TRBV12-4 to TRBJ1-2; maybe TRBD1 (5 bases). The sample in question was peripheral blood, obtained in a trial of Ad26.COV2.S vaccine versus placebo. This CDR3 reads CASSFDSYGYTF. The CDR3 DNA reads TGTGCCAGCAGTTTTGACAGCTATGGCTACACCTTC.